A selection of T cell receptor beta chains follows, all from one sample in a study of blood T cell repertoires in COVID-19. Data came from immunoSEQ multiplex PCR; TCRdb stores just in-frame clones and leaves some out. This table holds around 150,000 clones, about 84% found once. The source material was peripheral blood. The receptor set was obtained from a woman aged 45-60 years with acute or convalescent COVID-19. The CDR3 runs from the conserved cysteine through the conserved F or W. A D gene is named only where the DNA matches it firmly. The listing skips clone size in some rows; elsewhere it reads once, few, many or a size class.

CDR3 DNA	CDR3 protein	D gene	V gene	clone size	J gene
TGTGCCACCAGCAGAGACGACATGCTGGAAACTGAAGCTTTCTTT	CATSRDDMLETEAFF	.	TRBV15	.	TRBJ1-1
TGTGCCATCAGTGATGAGGGACAGGGTGTATCCTACAATGAGCAGTTCTTC	CAISDEGQGVSYNEQFF	TRBD1	TRBV10-3	.	TRBJ2-1
TGTGCCAGCAGCCAAGATAACGGGAACACTGAAGCTTTCTTT	CASSQDNGNTEAFF	.	TRBV3-1/TRBV3-2	.	TRBJ1-1
TGTGCCAGCAGTGTGCGGGAACGGGGCACTGAAGCTTTCTTT	CASSVRERGTEAFF	.	TRBV2	.	TRBJ1-1
TGTGCCGTGGGGGGGATTTCTGGAAACACCATATATTTT	CAVGGISGNTIYF	.	TRBV14	.	TRBJ1-3
TGTGCCAGCTCCCAACGGGGTAGGCAGCCCCAGCATTTT	CASSQRGRQPQHF	.	TRBV28	once	TRBJ1-5
TGTGCCAGCAGCTTAACAGGGGGTTGGACTGAAGCTTTCTTT	CASSLTGGWTEAFF	TRBD1	TRBV7-2	.	TRBJ1-1
TGTGCCAGCAGTGAATTAGGACAGGGATCGGTCGAGCAGTACTTC	CASSELGQGSVEQYF	TRBD1	TRBV25-1	.	TRBJ2-7
TGTGCCAGCAACAACAGGAATGGCTACACCTTC	CASNNRNGYTF	.	TRBV2	.	TRBJ1-2
TGTGCCAGCAGCGAGCCGGGACTCCCTTACACCTTC	CASSEPGLPYTF	.	TRBV7-2	.	TRBJ1-2
TGTGCCAGCAGCAACTCCCGCGGGGGGGGTTACAATGAGCAGTTCTTC	CASSNSRGGGYNEQFF	TRBD2	TRBV11-2	.	TRBJ2-1
TGCGCCAGCAGCTTGGTTGGGACTAGCGCTTCTGATGAGCAGTTCTTC	CASSLVGTSASDEQFF	TRBD2	TRBV5-1	.	TRBJ2-1
TGTGCCAGCAGCAAAGCACAGGGCGGCAATCAGCCCCAGCATTTT	CASSKAQGGNQPQHF	.	TRBV21-1	.	TRBJ1-5
TGTGCCAGTAGTATAGAGACAGGGGCGCGTGGCTACACCTTC	CASSIETGARGYTF	TRBD1	TRBV19	.	TRBJ1-2
TGTGCCAGCAGCTACCCACTAGCGGGGGACTACGAGCAGTACTTC	CASSYPLAGDYEQYF	TRBD2	TRBV7-9	.	TRBJ2-7
TGTGCCACCAGTGATAACCGGGACAGGGGGAGAGGAGCTTTCTTT	CATSDNRDRGRGAFF	TRBD1	TRBV24-1	.	TRBJ1-1
TGTGCCAGCAGCTTCGGGACAGTTAATTCACCCCTCCACTTT	CASSFGTVNSPLHF	TRBD1	TRBV7-9	many	TRBJ1-6
TGTGCCAGCAGCTTAGTCGGGGGGGCGAATGAGCAGTTCTTC	CASSLVGGANEQFF	TRBD2	TRBV7-7	.	TRBJ2-1
TGTGCCAGCAGCGTCGGGATGGGAGAGACCCAGTACTTC	CASSVGMGETQYF	.	TRBV11-3	.	TRBJ2-5
TGTGCCAGCAACCCCCTGGCAGGGGAGTCCGTTCAGCCCCAGCATTTT	CASNPLAGESVQPQHF	.	TRBV6-2/TRBV6-3	.	TRBJ1-5
TGTGCCAGCAGTCCGGGACAGGCCACTAACTATGGCTACACCTTC	CASSPGQATNYGYTF	TRBD1	TRBV28	.	TRBJ1-2
TGTGCCAGCAGCCAAGCAGGGCCGAACACTGAAGCTTTCTTT	CASSQAGPNTEAFF	.	TRBV3-1/TRBV3-2	few	TRBJ1-1
TGCGCCAGCAGCCAGGACAGGAACTATGGCTACACCTTC	CASSQDRNYGYTF	TRBD1	TRBV4-1	.	TRBJ1-2
TGCGCCAGCAGCCAAGATGGGAGGCAGCCCCAGCATTTT	CASSQDGRQPQHF	.	TRBV4-3	.	TRBJ1-5
TGTGCCTGGAGCGCTGGGACAGGGATTGTGAAGACCCAGTACTTC	CAWSAGTGIVKTQYF	TRBD1	TRBV30	.	TRBJ2-5
TGTGCCAGCAGCCCACCGGACAGGGCGACTAATGAAAAACTGTTTTTT	CASSPPDRATNEKLFF	TRBD1	TRBV7-2	.	TRBJ1-4
TGTGCCAGTGGACCGGACCGAGGGGGACAGCCCCAGCATTTT	CASGPDRGGQPQHF	.	TRBV2	.	TRBJ1-5
TGTGCCAGCAGCCCACCGGGACTAGGAGACAATGAGCAGTTCTTC	CASSPPGLGDNEQFF	TRBD2	TRBV7-8	few	TRBJ2-1
TGTGCCAGCAGTACTGGTGGACTGACCGGGGAGCTGTTTTTT	CASSTGGLTGELFF	.	TRBV9	.	TRBJ2-2
TGTGCAGCCGGGAACCCAACTAATGAAAAACTGTTTTTT	CAAGNPTNEKLFF	.	TRBV6-5	.	TRBJ1-4
TGTGCCAGCAGTGAAGCGGCAGGTAGCAATCAGCCCCAGCATTTT	CASSEAAGSNQPQHF	.	TRBV2	.	TRBJ1-5
TGTGCCAGCAGCTTTCCCCTTACGCAGTATTTT	CASSFPLTQYF	.	TRBV5-8	.	TRBJ2-3
TGTGCCAGCAGTTACCGCGGCAATCAGCCCCAGCATTTT	CASSYRGNQPQHF	.	TRBV6-5	.	TRBJ1-5
TGTGCCTGGAGTGGGGGCTGGGCGGGGGACCTCACAGATACGCAGTATTTT	CAWSGGWAGDLTDTQYF	TRBD2	TRBV30	.	TRBJ2-3
TGTGCCACCGCGGACCGGGACATCCCTTGGTCTGATGGCTACACCTTC	CATADRDIPWSDGYTF	.	TRBV28	few	TRBJ1-2
TGTGCCAGTCACGGGGGGGCCTATGGCTACACCTTC	CASHGGAYGYTF	.	TRBV19	.	TRBJ1-2
TGTGCCAGCAGAGCAGGACAGGGAAAGGGGTCACCCCTCCACTTT	CASRAGQGKGSPLHF	TRBD1	TRBV6-5	once	TRBJ1-6
TGTGCCAGCAGCGTATACGGAGGGGATGGAAACACCATATATTTT	CASSVYGGDGNTIYF	.	TRBV9	.	TRBJ1-3
TGTGCCAGCAGCTTCAGCGGGGAGAACACTGAAGCTTTCTTT	CASSFSGENTEAFF	.	TRBV11-3	.	TRBJ1-1
TGTGCCAGCTCACCACCGGACCGGGGGGTGAACACTGAAGCTTTCTTT	CASSPPDRGVNTEAFF	.	TRBV18	.	TRBJ1-1